Below, 28 T cell receptor beta chains from the same sample are listed, as sequenced in a study of OX40 agonist ivuxolimab in advanced cancers. The library was obtained by the immunoSEQ multiplex PCR assay. This immuneACCESS table, as held by TCRdb, lists in-frame sequences with V and J called but not all clones. Of the missing ones, under half trace to an unresolved V gene in checked studies; the others have no known cause. The sample has tens of thousands of clones on record, about 83% of them singletons. In total, the top ten clones hold approximately 4.4% of the sample. Sequenced material: CD4+ or CD8+ T cells sorted from blood, taken in a trial of the OX40 agonist ivuxolimab. The receptors here all came from an adult with an advanced solid tumor such as melanoma, head and neck, liver or kidney cancer.

The CDR3 region has the DNA TGTGCCAGTAGTATTTTGGCTAGCGGGACCGGGGAGCTGTTTTTT. Amino acids: CASSILASGTGELFF. The J gene is TRBJ2-2, the V gene TRBV19; 8 bases align to TRBD2. The V and J ends lost 3 bases and 5 bases, in that order; junction bases with no gene match: 5. The germline gives CDR1 LNHDA, CDR2 SQIVND (reference sequence). The CDR3 totals 15 residues.

The chain recombines TRBV18 with TRBJ2-3; D is unresolved. This CDR3 has 14 amino acids. Trimming removed 6 bases at V and 2 bases at J, with 12 bases between. Germline CDR1 and CDR2: KGHSH and LQKENI. The CDR3 loop is CASSRQTSTDTQYF. The CDR3 nucleotides read TGTGCCAGCTCCCGGCAGACCTCCACAGATACGCAGTATTTT.

This clone has a single count. V usage is TRBV30 and J usage is TRBJ2-7; TRBD1 agrees at 7 bases. The CDR3 length is 13 residues. V gave up 2 bases and J gave up 4 bases; unmatched junction bases: 5. Germline V gene sequence: CDR1 GTSNPN, CDR2 SVGIG (reference sequence). The DNA of the CDR3 is TGTGCCTGGAGTAACAGGGGCCCGTACGAGCAGTACTTC. Encoded protein: CAWSNRGPYEQYF.

J is TRBJ1-4 and V is TRBV7-2; D may be TRBD1 (5 bases). Per the germline V gene, CDR1 is SGHTA and CDR2 is FQGNSA. There are 15 residues in the CDR3. With 5 bases removed from V and 6 bases from J, the gap between germline ends came to 16 bases. The CDR3 bases are TGTGCCAGCAGCGCCAATGCCATGGGGGATGAAAAACTGTTTTTT. Its translation is CASSANAMGDEKLFF.

The chain combines TRBV6-5 with TRBJ2-2; possibly TRBD1 for D (6 bases). The length of the CDR3 is 14 residues. V lost 6 bases to trimming and J lost 6 bases, with 14 bases between them. Germline lookup yields CDR1 MNHEY and CDR2 SVGAGI. The CDR3 region is CASRLGAEAGELFF. CDR3 coding DNA: TGTGCCAGCAGACTGGGGGCGGAGGCCGGGGAGCTGTTTTTT.

The V and J genes are TRBV28 and TRBJ2-1; TRBD1 aligns across 9 bases. The CDR3 contains 16 residues. Germline V gene lookup returns CDR1 MDHEN and CDR2 SYDVKM. Germline trimming cut 5 bases from V and 8 bases from J; bases unmatched to any gene: 13. The chain's CDR3 is CASSLEFPRQGDEQFF. Here the CDR3 DNA reads TGTGCCAGCAGTCTTGAATTTCCCCGACAGGGGGATGAGCAGTTCTTC.

The chain carries TRBV5-1 and TRBJ1-2; possibly TRBD1 for D (5 bases). The germline V gene has CDR1 SGHRS and CDR2 YFSETQ. The CDR3 contains 13 residues. Trimming shortened V by 0 bases and J by 4 bases, and 7 bases separated the two germline ends. The CDR3 sequence: CASSLGQSYGYTF. The CDR3 DNA sequence: TGCGCCAGCAGCTTGGGACAGTCCTATGGCTACACCTTC.

The chain combines TRBV30 with TRBJ1-1; the match to TRBD1 covers 10 bases. V dropped 3 bases and J dropped 0; count of bases not matched to a gene: 4. Germline V CDR1 and CDR2: GTSNPN, SVGIG (reference sequence). The CDR3 contains 15 residues. The DNA of the CDR3 is TGTGCCTGGAGGGGGGACAGGGGTATGAACACTGAAGCTTTCTTT. It codes for CAWRGDRGMNTEAFF.

In this sample, this clone turned up once. The genes are TRBV11-1 and TRBJ2-5, with D hard to call. The CDR3 contains 14 residues. Trimming cost V 8 bases and J 2 bases, with 15 bases left between them. Germline assignment: CDR1 SGHAT and CDR2 FQDESV (reference sequence). CDR3 bases: TGTGCCAGCGGCCCCAGGCAGGCACAAGAGACCCAGTACTTC. Translation gives CASGPRQAQETQYF.

A few counts support this clone. This rearrangement joins TRBV6-1 to TRBJ1-6; 11 bases fit TRBD1. The CDR3 has 14 residues. The V segment lost 6 bases and the J segment 11 bases; nucleotides outside the gene matches: 6. Looked up from germline, CDR1 is MNHNS and CDR2 is SASEGT. The CDR3 reads CASRAGTGGAPLHF. The CDR3 nucleotides read TGTGCCAGCAGGGCCGGGACAGGGGGAGCACCCCTCCACTTT.

The rearrangement uses TRBV2 and TRBJ2-2; 14 bases line up with TRBD2. CDR3 length: 16 residues. V lost 7 bases and J lost 5; bases outside the gene matches: 6. Per germline, CDR1 SNHLY and CDR2 FYNNEI. CDR3 bases: TGTGCCAGCACCGGGACTAGCGGGAGTATAACCGGGGAGCTGTTTTTT. Residues: CASTGTSGSITGELFF.

This rearrangement joins TRBV11-3 to TRBJ2-2; 7 bases map to TRBD2. The V gene's germline CDR1 is SGHNT and CDR2 YENEEA. The junction had 9 bases not matched to a gene; V was cut back by 5 bases and J by 3 bases. This CDR3 is 16 amino acids long. The CDR3 sequence is CASSPAGGRDTGELFF. Written as DNA, the CDR3 is TGTGCCAGCAGCCCGGCCGGGGGGAGGGACACCGGGGAGCTGTTTTTT.

In its sample, this clone was seen once. The V and J genes are TRBV4-2 and TRBJ1-1; D gene ambiguous. The germline gives CDR1 LGHNA, CDR2 YNFKEQ. The V gene lost 0 bases and the J gene lost 3 bases, with 14 bases spanning the gap. This CDR3 region has 16 residues. The CDR3 DNA sequence: TGTGCCAGCAGCCAAGATGCCGGGGAAGGGTACACTGAAGCTTTCTTT. Translated, it gives CASSQDAGEGYTEAFF.

The rearrangement links TRBV7-8 to TRBJ1-1; no firm D call. The germline V and J ends were trimmed by 5 bases and 12 bases, with 19 bases remaining between them. The CDR3 length is 13 residues. Germline lookup yields CDR1 SGHVS and CDR2 FQNEAQ. The chain's CDR3 is CASSPETSQVSFF. As DNA, the CDR3 is TGTGCCAGCAGCCCAGAGACAAGCCAAGTTTCTTTCTTT.

V is TRBV11-1 and J is TRBJ2-7; D is unresolved. Trimming left V 1 base short and J 7 bases short, with 5 bases between. Germline values: CDR1 SGHAT, CDR2 FQDESV (reference sequence). CDR3 length equals 11 residues. The CDR3 nucleotides read TGTGCCAGCAGCTTAGTTGGTGAGCAGTACTTC. Translation gives CASSLVGEQYF.

J is TRBJ1-3 and V is TRBV4-2; D unresolved. This CDR3 is 15 amino acids long. V dropped 0 bases and J dropped 0 bases, with 6 bases sitting between them. The germline CDR1 and CDR2 sequences are LGHNA and YNFKEQ. This chain's CDR3 is CASSQDMISGNTIYF. CDR3 bases: TGTGCCAGCAGCCAAGATATGATCTCTGGAAACACCATATATTTT.

This sequence joins TRBV2 and TRBJ2-2, with 9 nucleotides matching TRBD1. With V trimmed by 4 bases and J by 3 bases, 3 bases remained unmatched. The CDR3 spans 15 residues. Germline CDR1 reads SNHLY; CDR2 reads FYNNEI. The CDR3 protein is CASSGDRVHTGELFF. For the CDR3, the DNA is TGTGCCAGCAGTGGGGACAGGGTCCACACCGGGGAGCTGTTTTTT. The full variable domain, with the rest looked up from reference TRBV2 and TRBJ2-2, is EPEVTQTPSHQVTQMGQEVILRCVPISNHLYFYWYRQILGQKVEFLVSFYNNEISEKSEIFDDQFSVERPDGSNFTLKIRSTKLEDSAMYFCASSGDRVHTGELFFGEGSRLTVL.

This clone was detected once. This chain joins TRBV28 and TRBJ2-5; the D gene is possibly TRBD2 (6 bases). CDR1 is MDHEN, CDR2 SYDVKM, per germline. The germline V and J ends were trimmed by 6 bases and 4 bases, with 27 bases remaining between them. The CDR3 has 18 residues. CDR3: CASSQNAGGTRGSETQYF. CDR3 nucleotide sequence: TGTGCCAGCAGCCAAAACGCAGGCGGGACGCGAGGTTCAGAGACCCAGTACTTC.

This rearrangement joins TRBV5-4 to TRBJ2-2; weak D call: TRBD2 (5 bases). Trimming left V 1 base short and J 1 base short, with 8 bases between. Germline lookup yields CDR1 SGHNT and CDR2 YYREEE (reference sequence). The CDR3 runs 15 residues. Here the CDR3 reads CASSLNSENTGELFF. CDR3 bases: TGTGCCAGCAGCTTGAATAGCGAGAACACCGGGGAGCTGTTTTTT.

The V and J genes are TRBV29-1 and TRBJ2-7, with 11 positions matching TRBD1. The CDR3 has 14 amino acids. Germline values: CDR1 SQVTM, CDR2 ANQGSEA. V was pared by 1 base and J by 4 bases, with 3 bases of the junction left unmatched. CDR3 in amino acids: CSVEGTGGTYEQYF. The CDR3 nucleotides read TGCAGCGTTGAAGGGACAGGGGGCACTTACGAGCAGTACTTC.

The gene calls are TRBV6-1 and TRBJ2-3; 7 bases map to TRBD2. Per germline, CDR1 MNHNS and CDR2 SASEGT. The CDR3 sequence is 13 residues long. The V and J ends lost 7 bases and 9 bases, in that order; junction bases with no gene match: 10. The CDR3 bases are TGTGCCAGCATGGGGGGGATATGGGAGACGCAGTATTTT. It yields the protein CASMGGIWETQYF.

The chain recombines TRBV9 with TRBJ2-6; the D is unclear. The CDR3 contains 15 residues. Germline values: CDR1 SGDLS, CDR2 YYNGEE. Trimming stripped 3 bases from V and 0 bases from J, with 7 bases between. The CDR3, as DNA: TGTGCCAGCAGCGCCGCGAGCTCTGGGGCCAACGTCCTGACTTTC. Translated: CASSAASSGANVLTF.

The V and J genes are TRBV19 and TRBJ2-1; D is possibly TRBD2 (6 bases). The CDR3 spans 17 residues. V lost 2 bases, J lost 0 bases, and 14 bases lay in between. Germline-derived CDR1 and CDR2 are LNHDA and SQIVND (reference sequence). CDR3 residues: CASSIWAGTSSYNEQFF. The DNA for the CDR3 is TGTGCCAGTAGTATATGGGCGGGGACCAGCTCCTACAATGAGCAGTTCTTC. Looking up the rest from reference TRBV19 and TRBJ2-1 gives the full variable domain: DGGITQSPKYLFRKEGQNVTLSCEQNLNHDAMYWYRQDPGQGLRLIYYSQIVNDFQKGDIAEGYSVSREKKESFPLTVTSAQKNPTAFYLCASSIWAGTSSYNEQFFGPGTRLTVL.

The chain couples TRBV6-1 to TRBJ2-3, with 12 bases matching TRBD2. CDR3 length: 15 residues. The V segment lost 6 bases and the J segment 3 bases; nucleotides outside the gene matches: 4. Germline V gene data show CDR1 as MNHNS and CDR2 as SASEGT. The CDR3 here is CASRGLAGRTDTQYF. The CDR3 region has the DNA TGTGCCAGCAGGGGACTAGCGGGTCGGACAGATACGCAGTATTTT.

The V call is TRBV28, the J call TRBJ1-4; no definite D call. Trimming cost V 11 bases and J 0 bases, with 10 bases left between them. The CDR3 runs 13 residues. CDR1 is MDHEN, CDR2 SYDVKM, per germline. The CDR3 region has the DNA TGTGCCTCGTGGGATGCAACTAATGAAAAACTGTTTTTT. This encodes CASWDATNEKLFF.

The genes are TRBV5-6 and TRBJ2-3; 14 bases line up with TRBD2. The CDR3 totals 16 residues. Germline CDR1 is SGHDT and CDR2 is YYEEEE. Germline trimming cut 3 bases from V and 3 bases from J; bases unmatched to any gene: 3. CDR3 in amino acids: CASSWGTSGGTDTQYF. DNA of the CDR3: TGTGCCAGCAGCTGGGGGACTAGCGGGGGTACAGATACGCAGTATTTT. Variable domain in full (rest from reference TRBV5-6 and TRBJ2-3): DAGVTQSPTHLIKTRGQQVTLRCSPKSGHDTVSWYQQALGQGPQFIFQYYEEEERQRGNFPDRFSGHQFPNYSSELNVNALLLGDSALYLCASSWGTSGGTDTQYFGPGTRLTVL.

The chain employs TRBV5-3 and TRBJ1-5; tentative D call: TRBD1 (6 bases). TRBV5-3 is sorted into the ORF group, with uncertain function. This CDR3 region has 14 residues. V dropped 0 bases and J dropped 6 bases, with 10 bases sitting between them. CDR3 loop: CARSLVCRGQPQHF. Here the CDR3 DNA reads TGTGCCAGAAGCTTGGTCTGCAGGGGTCAGCCCCAGCATTTT.

This chain uses TRBV5-6 with TRBJ2-1, with 12 bases aligning to TRBD2. CDR1 is SGHDT and CDR2 is YYEEEE in the germline V gene. Unmatched junction bases numbered 11, after V lost 3 bases and J lost 10 bases. There are 16 residues in the CDR3. In nucleotides, the CDR3 is TGTGCCAGCAGCTCCTTAAATCTAGCGGGGGGGCACGAGCAGTTCTTC. It encodes CASSSLNLAGGHEQFF.